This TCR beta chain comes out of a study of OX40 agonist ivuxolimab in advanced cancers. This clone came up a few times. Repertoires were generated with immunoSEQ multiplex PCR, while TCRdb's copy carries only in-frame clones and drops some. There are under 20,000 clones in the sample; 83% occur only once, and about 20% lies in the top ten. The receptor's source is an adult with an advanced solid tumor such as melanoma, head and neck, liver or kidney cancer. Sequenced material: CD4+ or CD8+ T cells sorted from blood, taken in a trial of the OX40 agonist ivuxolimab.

In nucleotides, the CDR3 is TGTGCCAGCAGTCCCCGAGGGGGCGGAGGGGCTTCCTACGAGCAGTACTTC. Translation gives CASSPRGGGGASYEQYF. V gene TRBV27 combines with J gene TRBJ2-7; D possibly corresponds to TRBD1 (7 bases). The CDR3 extends over 17 amino acids. The V gene's germline CDR1 is MNHEY and CDR2 SMNVEV (reference sequence). The V end lost 5 bases, the J end lost 1 base, and 21 bases lay between the germline ends.